This section outlines one T cell receptor (beta chain) sequence together with its context. Its antigen remains unidentified. As for time point: week 47, end of study. What each vaccine dose contained was 300 ug of mutant IDH1 20-mer peptide, accompanied by topical imiquimod. Newly diagnosed WHO grade 3 or 4 IDH1-mutant, ATRX-lost astrocytomas were identified in the donors. This CDR3 has 15 amino acids. The trim removed 7 bases at V and 1 base at J, leaving 7 bases unmatched. The germline V gene has CDR1 SNHLY and CDR2 FYNNEI. The data derive from a study of a mutant IDH1 vaccine in newly diagnosed glioma. Study context: Before enrollment, the patients had been treated with radiotherapy alone, temozolomide alone, or both together. Most of them had received both. It was at week 35 that visit V12 occurred, and at week 47 that visit V13 did.

Study-wide results and limits: The study observed vaccine-induced immune responses in roughly 93% of patients.

Only in-frame clones appear in the TCRdb table, and some are missing; sequencing was by immunoSEQ multiplex PCR. The sample has some 50,000 clones; approximately 64% are singletons. The sample consisted of peripheral blood mononuclear cells (PBMCs), taken from a glioma patient whose treatment included an IDH1 peptide vaccine. The rearrangement joins TRBV2 to TRBJ2-4, with 7 bases matching TRBD1. The receptor was isolated from a man between 40 and 49 years old with glioma. Some clones in this sample may be carry-over from other donors' samples. The CDR3 DNA sequence: TGTGCCAGCATGTTGGACAGGCCCGCCAAAAACATTCAGTACTTC. This gives the protein CASMLDRPAKNIQYF.